Listed below are T cell receptor beta chains from one sample, sequenced in a study of blood T cell repertoires in COVID-19. Generated by immunoSEQ multiplex PCR, the TCRdb table keeps only in-frame clones and is missing some. The sample shows about 140,000 clones, about four fifths of them seen only once. Sequenced: PBMCs or T cells enriched from blood (not recorded which). The receptors originated from a woman aged 45-65 years with acute COVID-19. CDR3s include the opening cysteine and the closing phenylalanine or tryptophan. A D gene is named only where the DNA matches it firmly. The listing skips clone size in some rows; elsewhere it reads once, few, many or a size class.

CDR3: CASSPVTGGTDTQYF; DNA: TGTGCCAGCAGCCCCGTGACAGGGGGTACAGATACGCAGTATTTT; V: TRBV11-2; J: TRBJ2-3; length: 15; D: TRBD1; size: NA
CDR3: CASSGGRSNNQPQHF; DNA: TGTGCCAGCAGTGGAGGACGGTCAAACAATCAGCCCCAGCATTTT; V: TRBV28; J: TRBJ1-5; length: 15; D: NA; size: NA
CDR3: CASSPFFQLTNEKLFF; DNA: TGCGCCAGCAGCCCCTTCTTTCAGTTGACTAATGAAAAACTGTTTTTT; V: TRBV4-3; J: TRBJ1-4; length: 16; D: NA; size: NA
CDR3: CASSQGVGRETQYF; DNA: TGTGCCAGCAGCCAAGGGGTCGGACGGGAGACCCAGTACTTC; V: TRBV11-2; J: TRBJ2-5; length: 14; D: NA; size: NA
CDR3: CASSGWRGSSYEQYF; DNA: TGTGCCAGCAGCGGGTGGCGGGGGAGCTCCTACGAGCAGTACTTC; V: TRBV7-9; J: TRBJ2-7; length: 15; D: TRBD2; size: few
CDR3: CASSLAADTQYF; DNA: TGTGCCAGCAGCTTAGCCGCAGATACGCAGTATTTT; V: TRBV7-9; J: TRBJ2-3; length: 12; D: NA; size: few
CDR3: CASSLWASVSYEQYF; DNA: TGTGCCAGCAGCTTGTGGGCTAGCGTTTCCTACGAGCAGTACTTC; V: TRBV5-6; J: TRBJ2-7; length: 15; D: NA; size: NA
CDR3: CASRERTGSSYNEQFF; DNA: TGTGCCAGCAGGGAGAGGACAGGGAGCTCCTACAATGAGCAGTTCTTC; V: TRBV2; J: TRBJ2-1; length: 16; D: TRBD1; size: once
CDR3: CSVGGQGDRQYF; DNA: TGCAGCGTTGGGGGACAGGGAGACAGACAGTACTTC; V: TRBV29-1; J: TRBJ2-7; length: 12; D: TRBD1; size: NA
CDR3: CASSQVSGGHTEAFF; DNA: TGCGCCAGCAGCCAAGTTTCAGGGGGCCACACTGAAGCTTTCTTT; V: TRBV4-1; J: TRBJ1-1; length: 15; D: TRBD1; size: once
CDR3: CASSRQGTGELFF; DNA: TGCGCCAGCAGCCGACAGGGCACCGGGGAGCTGTTTTTT; V: TRBV5-1; J: TRBJ2-2; length: 13; D: TRBD1; size: NA
CDR3: CASSDRGTPSPLHF; DNA: TGTGCCAGTAGCGACAGGGGGACTCCTTCACCCCTCCACTTT; V: TRBV19; J: TRBJ1-6; length: 14; D: TRBD1; size: NA
CDR3: CASSFRGSYGYTF; DNA: TGTGCCAGCAGCTTCCGGGGGAGCTATGGCTACACCTTC; V: TRBV5-5; J: TRBJ1-2; length: 13; D: NA; size: NA
CDR3: CASSLGLAGARETQYF; DNA: TGCGCCAGCAGCTTGGGGCTAGCGGGAGCCCGGGAGACCCAGTACTTC; V: TRBV5-1; J: TRBJ2-5; length: 16; D: TRBD2; size: NA
CDR3: CASSPRGNSGNTIYF; DNA: TGTGCCAGCAGCCCCCGGGGGAACTCTGGAAACACCATATATTTT; V: TRBV7-8; J: TRBJ1-3; length: 15; D: NA; size: few
CDR3: CASSLGGDPSTDTQYF; DNA: TGTGCCAGCAGCTTAGGGGGGGACCCTAGCACAGATACGCAGTATTTT; V: TRBV7-9; J: TRBJ2-3; length: 16; D: NA; size: NA
CDR3: CASSLEGRGHTGELFF; DNA: TGTGCCAGCAGTTTGGAGGGAAGGGGGCACACCGGGGAGCTGTTTTTT; V: TRBV27; J: TRBJ2-2; length: 16; D: NA; size: NA
CDR3: CASSLARQGFNEKLFF; DNA: TGTGCCAGCAGCTTAGCCCGACAGGGCTTTAATGAAAAACTGTTTTTT; V: TRBV7-9; J: TRBJ1-4; length: 16; D: TRBD1; size: NA
CDR3: CASSPRTTISEQYF; DNA: TGTGCCAGCAGCCCGCGGACAACCATCTCCGAGCAGTACTTC; V: TRBV11-3; J: TRBJ2-7; length: 14; D: NA; size: NA
CDR3: CASSLGLAGYYEQYF; DNA: TGTGCCAGCAGCTTAGGACTAGCGGGATACTACGAGCAGTACTTC; V: TRBV7-2; J: TRBJ2-7; length: 15; D: TRBD2; size: NA
CDR3: CASSAYRGLDYGYTF; DNA: TGCGCCAGCAGTGCTTACAGGGGGCTTGACTATGGCTACACCTTC; V: TRBV10-2; J: TRBJ1-2; length: 15; D: TRBD1; size: NA
CDR3: CASSISPGQFSGNTIYF; DNA: TGTGCCAGTAGTATTTCTCCGGGACAGTTCTCTGGAAACACCATATATTTT; V: TRBV19; J: TRBJ1-3; length: 17; D: TRBD1; size: NA
CDR3: CASTGTSGINEQFF; DNA: TGTGCCAGTACCGGGACTAGCGGGATTAATGAGCAGTTCTTC; V: TRBV19; J: TRBJ2-1; length: 14; D: TRBD2; size: once
CDR3: CASSDKSTSGRRRNTGELFF; DNA: TGTGCCAGCAGTGATAAGTCTACTAGCGGGAGGAGGAGGAACACCGGGGAGCTGTTTTTT; V: TRBV2; J: TRBJ2-2; length: 20; D: TRBD2; size: NA
CDR3: CASSDRGTDTQYF; DNA: TGTGCCAGTAGTGACAGGGGCACAGATACGCAGTATTTT; V: TRBV19; J: TRBJ2-3; length: 13; D: TRBD1; size: NA